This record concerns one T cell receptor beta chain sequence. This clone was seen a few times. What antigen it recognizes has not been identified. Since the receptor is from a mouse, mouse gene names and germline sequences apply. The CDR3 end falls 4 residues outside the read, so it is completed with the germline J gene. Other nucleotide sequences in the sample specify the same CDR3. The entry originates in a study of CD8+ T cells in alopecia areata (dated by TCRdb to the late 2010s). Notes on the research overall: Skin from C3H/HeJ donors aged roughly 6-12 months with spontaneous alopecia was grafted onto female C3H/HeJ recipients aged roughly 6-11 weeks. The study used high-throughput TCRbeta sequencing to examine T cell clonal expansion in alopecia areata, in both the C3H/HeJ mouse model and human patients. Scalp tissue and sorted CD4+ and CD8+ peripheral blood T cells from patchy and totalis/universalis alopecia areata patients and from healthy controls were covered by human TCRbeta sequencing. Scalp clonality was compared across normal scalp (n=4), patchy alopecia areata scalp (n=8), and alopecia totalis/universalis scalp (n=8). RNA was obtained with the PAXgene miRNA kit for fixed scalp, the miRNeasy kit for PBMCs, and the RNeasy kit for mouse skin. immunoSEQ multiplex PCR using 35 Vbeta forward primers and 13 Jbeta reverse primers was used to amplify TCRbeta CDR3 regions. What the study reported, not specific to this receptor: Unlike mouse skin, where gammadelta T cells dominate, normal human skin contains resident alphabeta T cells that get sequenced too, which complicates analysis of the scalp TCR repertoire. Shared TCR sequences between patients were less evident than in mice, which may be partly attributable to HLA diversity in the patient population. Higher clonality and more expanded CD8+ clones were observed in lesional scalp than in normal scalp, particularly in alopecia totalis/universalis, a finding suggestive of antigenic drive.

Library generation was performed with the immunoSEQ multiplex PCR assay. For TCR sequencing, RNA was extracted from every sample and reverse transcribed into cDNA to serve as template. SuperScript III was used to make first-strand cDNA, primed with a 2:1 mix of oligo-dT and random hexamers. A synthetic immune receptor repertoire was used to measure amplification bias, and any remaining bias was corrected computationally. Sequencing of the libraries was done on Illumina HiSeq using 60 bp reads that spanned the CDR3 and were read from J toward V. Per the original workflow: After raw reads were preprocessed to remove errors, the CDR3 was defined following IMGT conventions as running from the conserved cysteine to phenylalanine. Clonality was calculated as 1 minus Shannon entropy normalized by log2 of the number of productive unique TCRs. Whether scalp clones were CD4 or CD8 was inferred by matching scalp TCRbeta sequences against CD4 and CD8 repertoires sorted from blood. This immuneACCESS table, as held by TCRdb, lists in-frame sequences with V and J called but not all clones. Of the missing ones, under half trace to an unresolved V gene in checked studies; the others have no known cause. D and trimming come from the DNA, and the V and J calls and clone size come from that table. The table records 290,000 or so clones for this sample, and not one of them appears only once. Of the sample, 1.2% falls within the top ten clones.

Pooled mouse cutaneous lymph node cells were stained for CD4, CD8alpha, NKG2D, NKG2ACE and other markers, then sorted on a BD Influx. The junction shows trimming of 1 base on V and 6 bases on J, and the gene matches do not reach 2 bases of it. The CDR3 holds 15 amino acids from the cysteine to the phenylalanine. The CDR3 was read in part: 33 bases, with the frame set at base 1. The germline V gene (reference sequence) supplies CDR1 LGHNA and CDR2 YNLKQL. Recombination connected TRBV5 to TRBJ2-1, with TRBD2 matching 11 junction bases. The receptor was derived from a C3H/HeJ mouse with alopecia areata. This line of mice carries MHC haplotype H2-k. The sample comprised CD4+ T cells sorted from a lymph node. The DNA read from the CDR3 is TGTGCCAGCAGCCAAGGACTGGGGGGGGTTGCT. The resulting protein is CASSQGLGGVA. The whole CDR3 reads CASSQGLGGVAEQFF.